This T cell receptor (beta chain) was captured by sequencing in a study of blood T cell repertoires in COVID-19. Whole-study context: There were acute and convalescent COVID-19 samples, and they came from the United States, Italy and Spain. PBMCs, B-cell-depleted T cells, or T cells provided the cDNA or gDNA that made up the material.

Per the study methods: For nucleated cells, counts were estimated from reference gene primer amplification. Using immunoSEQ multiplex PCR, the repertoire was profiled, and TCRdb retains in-frame clones only, with some absent. V and J calls and clone size are those listed in that table; D and trimming were worked out from the DNA. The table has approximately 180,000 clones, 70% to 90% seen once. V lost 0 bases and J lost 5, with 12 bases in between. CDR1 and CDR2 from the germline V gene are SGHDT and YYEEEE. This CDR3 has 15 amino acids. The rearrangement uses TRBV5-6 and TRBJ1-5, with D possibly TRBD1 on 5 matching bases. This TCR came from a human donor with active or convalescent COVID-19. The donor label of this sample is uncertain. Sample: peripheral blood. In nucleotides, the CDR3 is TGTGCCAGCAGCTTGGCGGGCAGGGAAGATCAGCCCCAGCATTTT. It is translated as CASSLAGREDQPQHF.